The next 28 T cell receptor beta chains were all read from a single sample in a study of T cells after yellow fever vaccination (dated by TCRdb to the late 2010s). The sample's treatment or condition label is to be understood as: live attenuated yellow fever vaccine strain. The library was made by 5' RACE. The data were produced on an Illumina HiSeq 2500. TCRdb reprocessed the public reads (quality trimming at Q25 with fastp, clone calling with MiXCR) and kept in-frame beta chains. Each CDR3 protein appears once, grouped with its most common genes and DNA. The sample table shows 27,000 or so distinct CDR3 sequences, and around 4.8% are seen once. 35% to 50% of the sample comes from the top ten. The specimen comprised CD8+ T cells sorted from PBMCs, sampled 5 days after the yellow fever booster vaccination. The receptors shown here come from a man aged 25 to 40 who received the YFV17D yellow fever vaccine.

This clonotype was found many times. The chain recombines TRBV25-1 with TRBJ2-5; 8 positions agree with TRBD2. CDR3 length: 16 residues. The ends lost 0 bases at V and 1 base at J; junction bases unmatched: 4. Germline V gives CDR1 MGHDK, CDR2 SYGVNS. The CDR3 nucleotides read TGTGCCAGCAGTGAATATTTCGCGGGAGGCCAAGAGACCCAGTACTTC. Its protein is CASSEYFAGGQETQYF.

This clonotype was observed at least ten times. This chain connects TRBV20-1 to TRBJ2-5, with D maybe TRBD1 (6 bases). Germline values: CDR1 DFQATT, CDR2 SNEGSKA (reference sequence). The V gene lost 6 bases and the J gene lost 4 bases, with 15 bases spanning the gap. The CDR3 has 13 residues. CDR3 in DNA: TGCAGTGCCCACACAGGGTTTAGAGAGACCCAGTACTTC. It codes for CSAHTGFRETQYF.

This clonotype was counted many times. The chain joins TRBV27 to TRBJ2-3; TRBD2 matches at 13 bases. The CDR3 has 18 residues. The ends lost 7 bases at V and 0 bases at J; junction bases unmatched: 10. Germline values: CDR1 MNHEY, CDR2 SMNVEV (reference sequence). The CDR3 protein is CASIGLAGVELSTDTQYF. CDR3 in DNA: TGTGCCAGCATCGGACTAGCGGGAGTCGAGTTAAGCACAGATACGCAGTATTTT.

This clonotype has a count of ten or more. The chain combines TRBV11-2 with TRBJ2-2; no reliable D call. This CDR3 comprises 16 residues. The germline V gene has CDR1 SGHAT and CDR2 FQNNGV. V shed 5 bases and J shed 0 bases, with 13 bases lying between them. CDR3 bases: TGTGCCAGCAGCGCACAGAATTTTCCGAACACCGGGGAGCTGTTTTTT. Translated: CASSAQNFPNTGELFF.

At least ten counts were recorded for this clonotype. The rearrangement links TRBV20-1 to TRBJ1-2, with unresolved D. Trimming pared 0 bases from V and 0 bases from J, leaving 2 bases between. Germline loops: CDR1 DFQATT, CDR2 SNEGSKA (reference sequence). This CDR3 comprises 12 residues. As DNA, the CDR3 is TGCAGTGCTAGAGATCCTAACTATGGCTACACCTTC. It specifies CSARDPNYGYTF.

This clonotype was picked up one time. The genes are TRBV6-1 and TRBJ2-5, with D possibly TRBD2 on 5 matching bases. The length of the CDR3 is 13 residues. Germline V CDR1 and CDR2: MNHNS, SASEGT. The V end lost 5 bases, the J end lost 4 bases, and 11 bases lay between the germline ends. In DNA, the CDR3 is TGTGCCAGCAGTACGACTATTTTAGAGACCCAGTACTTC. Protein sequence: CASSTTILETQYF.

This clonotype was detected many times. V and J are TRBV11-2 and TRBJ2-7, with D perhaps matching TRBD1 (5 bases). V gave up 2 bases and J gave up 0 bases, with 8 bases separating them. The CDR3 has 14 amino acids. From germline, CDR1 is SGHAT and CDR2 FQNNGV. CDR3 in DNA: TGTGCCAGCAGCTTAATCGGACACTCCTACGAGCAGTACTTC. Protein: CASSLIGHSYEQYF.

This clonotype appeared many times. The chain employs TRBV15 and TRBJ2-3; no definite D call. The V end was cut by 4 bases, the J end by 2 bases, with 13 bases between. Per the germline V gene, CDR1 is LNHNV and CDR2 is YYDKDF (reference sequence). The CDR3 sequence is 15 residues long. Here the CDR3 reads CATSISQAATDTQYF. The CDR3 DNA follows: TGTGCCACCAGCATCAGCCAGGCTGCCACAGATACGCAGTATTTT.

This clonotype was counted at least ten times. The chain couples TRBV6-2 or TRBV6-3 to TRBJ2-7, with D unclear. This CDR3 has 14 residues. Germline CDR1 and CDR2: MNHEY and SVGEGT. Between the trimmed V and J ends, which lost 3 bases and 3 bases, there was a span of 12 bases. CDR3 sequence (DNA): TGTGCCAGCAGTTATGGTTCTCATTTCTACGAGCAGTACTTC. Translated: CASSYGSHFYEQYF.

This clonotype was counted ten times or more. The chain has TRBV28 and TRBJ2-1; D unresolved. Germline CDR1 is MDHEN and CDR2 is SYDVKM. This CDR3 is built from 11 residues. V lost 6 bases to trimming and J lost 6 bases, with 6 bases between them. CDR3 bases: TGTGCCAGCAGCCTTAGCAATGAGCAGTTCTTC. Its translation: CASSLSNEQFF.

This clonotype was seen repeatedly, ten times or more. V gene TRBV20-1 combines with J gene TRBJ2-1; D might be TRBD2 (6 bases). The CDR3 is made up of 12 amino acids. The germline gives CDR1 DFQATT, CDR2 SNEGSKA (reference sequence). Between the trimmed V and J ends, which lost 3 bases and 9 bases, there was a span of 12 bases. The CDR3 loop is CSASSGRSEQFF. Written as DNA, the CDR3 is TGCAGTGCTAGCTCAGGGAGGAGTGAGCAGTTCTTC.

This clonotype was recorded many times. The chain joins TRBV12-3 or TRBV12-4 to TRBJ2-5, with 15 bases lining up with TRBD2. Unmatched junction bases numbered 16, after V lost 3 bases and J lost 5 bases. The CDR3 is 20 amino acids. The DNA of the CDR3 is TGTGCCAGCAGTTTGGGAGCCAGTGGACTAGCGGGAGGGCCCTTGGAGACCCAGTACTTC. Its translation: CASSLGASGLAGGPLETQYF.

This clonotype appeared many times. CDR3 nucleotide sequence: TGCGCCAGCAGCCAAGATTCCCCCGGGACAGATACGCAGTATTTT. Protein: CASSQDSPGTDTQYF. The gene calls are TRBV4-3 and TRBJ2-3; D gene ambiguous. This CDR3 is built from 15 residues. V gave up 0 bases and J gave up 3 bases, with 10 bases separating them. From germline, CDR1 is LGHNA and CDR2 YSLEER.

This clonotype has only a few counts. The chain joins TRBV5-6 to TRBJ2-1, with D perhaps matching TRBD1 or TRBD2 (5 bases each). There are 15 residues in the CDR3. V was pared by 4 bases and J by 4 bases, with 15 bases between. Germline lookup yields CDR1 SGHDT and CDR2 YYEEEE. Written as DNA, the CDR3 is TGTGCCAGCAGCCCTGTCAGGGAGAGTTACAATGAGCAGTTCTTC. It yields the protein CASSPVRESYNEQFF.

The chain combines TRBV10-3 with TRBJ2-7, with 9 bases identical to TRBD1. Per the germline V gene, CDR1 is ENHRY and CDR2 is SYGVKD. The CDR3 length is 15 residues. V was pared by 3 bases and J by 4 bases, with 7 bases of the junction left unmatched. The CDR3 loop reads CAISEPGQGVYEQYF. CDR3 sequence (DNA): TGTGCCATCAGTGAACCGGGACAGGGTGTGTACGAGCAGTACTTC.

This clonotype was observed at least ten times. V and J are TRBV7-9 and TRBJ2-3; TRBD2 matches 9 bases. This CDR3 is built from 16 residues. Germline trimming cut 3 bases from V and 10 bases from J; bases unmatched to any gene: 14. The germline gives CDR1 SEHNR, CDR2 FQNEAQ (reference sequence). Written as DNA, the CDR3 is TGTGCCAGCAGCTTCTTCCAGGAGCGGGAGGAGTATGCGCAGTATTTT. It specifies CASSFFQEREEYAQYF.

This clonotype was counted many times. The CDR3 region has the DNA TGCGCCAGCAGCTTGACGTCAGGAACCGGGGAGCTGTTTTTT. Translating it yields CASSLTSGTGELFF. The chain carries TRBV5-1 and TRBJ2-2; D not resolved. Trimming took off 1 base at V and 5 bases at J, with 9 bases between the two ends. Germline CDR1 and CDR2: SGHRS and YFSETQ. There are 14 residues in the CDR3.

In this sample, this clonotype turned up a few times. Here the CDR3 DNA reads TGTGCCAGTAAAGGCGACGGGAACACTGAAGCTTTCTTT. This codes for CASKGDGNTEAFF. The V call is TRBV19, the J call TRBJ1-1, with unresolved D. Germline-derived CDR1 and CDR2 are LNHDA and SQIVND (reference sequence). The V gene lost 7 bases and the J gene lost 1 base, with 10 bases spanning the gap. This CDR3 comprises 13 residues.

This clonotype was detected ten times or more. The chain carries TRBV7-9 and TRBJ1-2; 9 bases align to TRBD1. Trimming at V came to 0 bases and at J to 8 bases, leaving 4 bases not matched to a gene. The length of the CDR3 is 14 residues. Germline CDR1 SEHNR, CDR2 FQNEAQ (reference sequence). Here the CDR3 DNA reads TGTGCCAGCAGCTTAGCAGGGACAGGGACCGGCTACACCTTC. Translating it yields CASSLAGTGTGYTF.

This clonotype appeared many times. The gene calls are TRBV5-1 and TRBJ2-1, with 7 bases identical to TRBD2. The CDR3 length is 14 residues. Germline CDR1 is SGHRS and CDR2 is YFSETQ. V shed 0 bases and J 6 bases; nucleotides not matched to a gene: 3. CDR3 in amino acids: CASSLVASGNEQFF. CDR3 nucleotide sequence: TGCGCCAGCAGCTTGGTGGCTAGCGGCAATGAGCAGTTCTTC. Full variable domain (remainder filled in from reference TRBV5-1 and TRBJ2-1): KAGVTQTPRYLIKTRGQQVTLSCSPISGHRSVSWYQQTPGQGLQFLFEYFSETQRNKGNFPGRFSGRQFSNSRSEMNVSTLELGDSALYLCASSLVASGNEQFFGPGTRLTVL.

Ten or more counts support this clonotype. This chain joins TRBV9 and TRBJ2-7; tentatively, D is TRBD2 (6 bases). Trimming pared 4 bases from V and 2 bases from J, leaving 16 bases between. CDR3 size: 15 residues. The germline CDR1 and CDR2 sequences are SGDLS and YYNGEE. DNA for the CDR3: TGTGCCAGCAGCCCCGGCAGCGGGCCTACCTACGAGCAGTACTTC. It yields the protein CASSPGSGPTYEQYF.

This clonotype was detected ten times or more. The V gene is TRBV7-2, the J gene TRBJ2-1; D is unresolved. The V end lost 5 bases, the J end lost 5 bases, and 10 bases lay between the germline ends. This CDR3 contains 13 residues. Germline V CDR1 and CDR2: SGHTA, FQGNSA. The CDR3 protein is CASSLALNNEQFF. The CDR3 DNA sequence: TGTGCCAGCAGCCTGGCTCTGAACAATGAGCAGTTCTTC.

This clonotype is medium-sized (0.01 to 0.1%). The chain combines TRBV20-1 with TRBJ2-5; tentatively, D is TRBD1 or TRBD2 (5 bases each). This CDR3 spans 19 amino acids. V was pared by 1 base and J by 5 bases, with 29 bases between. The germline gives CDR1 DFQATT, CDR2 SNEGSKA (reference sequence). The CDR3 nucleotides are TGCAGTGCTAGAGTATGGGACGGCAACACTGTCGGATCGTGGGAGACCCAGTACTTC. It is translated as CSARVWDGNTVGSWETQYF.

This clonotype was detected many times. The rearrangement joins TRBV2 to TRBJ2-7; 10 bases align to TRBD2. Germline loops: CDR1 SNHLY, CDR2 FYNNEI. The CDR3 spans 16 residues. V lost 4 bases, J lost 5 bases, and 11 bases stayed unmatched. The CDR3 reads CASSAVGLAFAHEQYF. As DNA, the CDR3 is TGTGCCAGCAGTGCGGTGGGACTAGCGTTTGCCCACGAGCAGTACTTC.

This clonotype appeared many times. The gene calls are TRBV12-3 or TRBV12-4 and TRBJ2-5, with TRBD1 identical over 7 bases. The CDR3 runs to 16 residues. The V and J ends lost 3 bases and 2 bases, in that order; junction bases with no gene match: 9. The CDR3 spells CASSFGTAQYQETQYF. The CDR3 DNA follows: TGTGCCAGCAGTTTTGGGACAGCCCAGTATCAAGAGACCCAGTACTTC.

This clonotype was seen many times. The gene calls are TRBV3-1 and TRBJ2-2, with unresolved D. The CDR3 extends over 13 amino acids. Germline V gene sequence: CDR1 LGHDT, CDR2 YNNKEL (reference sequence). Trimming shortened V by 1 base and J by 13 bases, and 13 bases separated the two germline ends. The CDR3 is CASSQAQAEALFF. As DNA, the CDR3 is TGTGCCAGCAGCCAAGCTCAGGCCGAGGCGCTGTTTTTT.

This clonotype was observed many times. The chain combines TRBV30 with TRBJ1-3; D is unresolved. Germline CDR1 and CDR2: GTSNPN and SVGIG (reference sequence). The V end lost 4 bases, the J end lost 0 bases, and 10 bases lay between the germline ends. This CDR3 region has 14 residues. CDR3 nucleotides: TGTGCCTGGACCGACACATTCTCTGGAAACACCATATATTTT. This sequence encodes CAWTDTFSGNTIYF.

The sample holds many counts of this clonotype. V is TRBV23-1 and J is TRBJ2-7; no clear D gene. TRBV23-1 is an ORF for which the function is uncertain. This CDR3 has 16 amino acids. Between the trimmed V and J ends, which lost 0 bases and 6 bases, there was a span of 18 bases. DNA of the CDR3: TGCGCCAGCAGTCAATCTTGGGAAAATAGACCGCGCGAGCAGTACTTC. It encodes CASSQSWENRPREQYF.